The 6 T cell receptor beta chains below were found in one sample sequenced in a study of blood T cell repertoires in COVID-19. TCRdb keeps only in-frame clones here, not all; method: immunoSEQ multiplex PCR. The repertoire holds 30,000 to 40,000 clones, with approximately 83% as singletons. The sample taken for sequencing was peripheral blood. These receptor sequences come from a woman older than 75 with active or convalescent COVID-19.

CDR3 in amino acids: CASSLEGQGYNSPLHF. The CDR3 DNA follows: TGCGCCAGCAGCTTGGAGGGACAGGGCTATAATTCACCCCTCCACTTT. The genes are TRBV5-1 and TRBJ1-6; TRBD1 aligns across 9 bases. Germline trimming cut 0 bases from V and 3 bases from J; bases unmatched to any gene: 1. The CDR3 consists of 16 residues. Germline CDR1 SGHRS, CDR2 YFSETQ.

V usage is TRBV10-1 and J usage is TRBJ1-1, with TRBD1 identical over 9 bases. CDR3 size: 14 residues. Germline CDR1 is WNHNN and CDR2 is SYGVQD (reference sequence). Trimming cost V 9 bases and J 1 base; bases outside gene matches: 6. The CDR3 loop is CARSTGGKNTEAFF. DNA of the CDR3: TGCGCCAGAAGCACAGGGGGCAAGAACACTGAAGCTTTCTTT.

CDR3 DNA: TGTGCCAGCGCGGAAGTGTCGGGACTAGGCGGAGAGACCCAGTACTTC. Residues: CASAEVSGLGGETQYF. This chain connects TRBV2 to TRBJ2-5, with 8 bases lining up with TRBD2. The CDR3 is 16 amino acids. Trimming cost V 8 bases and J 4 bases; bases outside gene matches: 15. Germline CDR1 and CDR2: SNHLY and FYNNEI.

This rearrangement joins TRBV7-9 to TRBJ2-5, with D possibly TRBD1 on 5 matching bases. The CDR3 runs to 15 residues. The ends were cut back, 1 base at V and 4 bases at J, with 13 bases in the middle. Per the germline V gene, CDR1 is SEHNR and CDR2 is FQNEAQ (reference sequence). The CDR3 is CASSLEGPFLETQYF. CDR3 sequence (DNA): TGTGCCAGCAGCTTAGAGGGGCCCTTTTTAGAGACCCAGTACTTC.

J is TRBJ2-7 and V is TRBV6-2 or TRBV6-3; 9 bases are shared with TRBD1. The CDR3 sequence is 18 residues long. The trim removed 0 bases at V and 2 bases at J, leaving 11 bases unmatched. Germline CDR1 reads MNHEY; CDR2 reads SVGEGT. CDR3 in DNA: TGTGCCAGCAGTTACTCGACAATGGGGACAGGGAGCCCCTACGAGCAGTACTTC. It yields the protein CASSYSTMGTGSPYEQYF.

This rearrangement joins TRBV28 to TRBJ2-5; D is possibly TRBD2 (6 bases). The CDR3 runs to 14 residues. Germline loops: CDR1 MDHEN, CDR2 SYDVKM. Trimming removed 7 bases at V and 1 base at J, with 13 bases between. CDR3 in amino acids: CASTRAGPQETQYF. The CDR3 bases are TGTGCCAGCACCCGGGCGGGGCCCCAAGAGACCCAGTACTTC.